This T cell receptor (beta chain) came from a study of monozygotic twins with inflammatory bowel disease. General study results and limits: Patients received differing immunosuppressive treatments, which may have added variability to their repertoires.

For this clonotype: No antigen is known for it.

Per-sample cDNA came from eight separate reactions. TCRdb re-called the 5' RACE reads; one entry per CDR3 protein, DNA not given. This table holds more than 350,000 distinct CDR3 sequences. CDR3 length: 15 residues. Per the germline V gene, CDR1 is SGDLS and CDR2 is YYNGEE. The sample was blood. The source of this sequence is a human donor with ulcerative colitis or Crohn's disease, or a healthy co-twin of an affected twin (not recorded which). J is TRBJ2-2 and V is TRBV9; absent DNA, TCRdb's TRBD2 call cannot be checked. The CDR3: CASSVGEGVAGELFF.